The clone carrying this T cell receptor beta chain has more than one count but fewer than ten. Antigen specificity is unknown. This record comes from a study of T cell repertoires in cytomegalovirus infection. For the study at large: Indicated by public TCR beta signatures were CMV infection and matching HLA type. Study-wide findings and caveats: Individuals carrying CMV plus the relevant HLA were identified by cumulative frequency of public TCR beta families. CMV-specific HLA-C-restricted TCR beta clonotypes dominated the ex vivo response.

TCRdb re-analysed the reads in MiXCR, keeping a single row per CDR3 protein. The sample records approximately 190,000 distinct CDR3 sequences, 28% being singletons. Deletions cut 7 bases from V and 2 bases from J, with 14 bases between. Germline V gives CDR1 SGHRS, CDR2 YFSETQ. The CDR3 is made up of 14 amino acids. The TCR originated in a human donor in good health (CMV status not recorded). Some clones in this sample may be carry-over from other donors' samples. This chain connects TRBV5-1 to TRBJ2-3, with a weak D call TRBD1 (6 bases). The sequenced sample was PBMCs. This chain's CDR3 is CASLEGGYTDTQYF. In nucleotides, the CDR3 is TGCGCCAGCCTGGAAGGGGGTTACACAGATACGCAGTATTTT.